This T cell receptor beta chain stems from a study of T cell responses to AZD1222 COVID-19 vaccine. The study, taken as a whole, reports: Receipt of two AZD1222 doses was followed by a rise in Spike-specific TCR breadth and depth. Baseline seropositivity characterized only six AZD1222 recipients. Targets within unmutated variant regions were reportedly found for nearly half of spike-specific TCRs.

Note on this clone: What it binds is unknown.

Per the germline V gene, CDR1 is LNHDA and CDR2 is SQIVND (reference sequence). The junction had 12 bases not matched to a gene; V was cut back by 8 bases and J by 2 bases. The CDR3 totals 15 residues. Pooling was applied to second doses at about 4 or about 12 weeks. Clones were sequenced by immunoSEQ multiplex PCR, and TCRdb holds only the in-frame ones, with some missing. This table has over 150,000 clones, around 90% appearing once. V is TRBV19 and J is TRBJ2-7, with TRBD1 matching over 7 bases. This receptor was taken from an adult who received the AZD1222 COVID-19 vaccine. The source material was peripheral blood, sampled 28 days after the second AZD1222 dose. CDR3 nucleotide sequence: TGTGCCAGTGGAAGAGGGGGCGGAGGCACCTACGAGCAGTACTTC. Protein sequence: CASGRGGGGTYEQYF.